Presented here are 17 T cell receptor beta chains from one specimen sequenced in a study of technical replicates of blood from several donors. The protocol was immunoSEQ multiplex PCR, while the TCRdb copy is restricted to in-frame clones and leaves out a portion. The data contain 60,000 to 90,000 clones, approximately 97% of them seen just once; the ten biggest clones take up around 0.22%. Sequencing was performed on T cells isolated from PBMCs. The receptors were sampled from a human donor in good health.

This sequence joins TRBV19 and TRBJ1-2; a possible D gene is TRBD1 (5 bases). The CDR3 consists of 15 residues. Germline values: CDR1 LNHDA, CDR2 SQIVND (reference sequence). V lost 1 base and J lost 0, with 9 bases in between. CDR3: CASSIGQRANYGYTF. CDR3 nucleotide sequence: TGTGCCAGTAGTATAGGACAGCGAGCTAACTATGGCTACACCTTC.

This chain links TRBV2 with TRBJ1-2, with 10 positions matching TRBD1. Germline trimming cut 5 bases from V and 6 bases from J; bases unmatched to any gene: 6. The CDR3 spans 14 residues. The germline V gene has CDR1 SNHLY and CDR2 FYNNEI. The chain's CDR3 is CASSPDRGPDGYTF. For the CDR3, the DNA is TGTGCCAGCAGTCCAGACAGGGGGCCGGATGGCTACACCTTC.

V is TRBV6-5 and J is TRBJ2-3; tentative D call: TRBD2 (6 bases). Trimming left V 2 bases short and J 4 bases short, with 7 bases between. CDR1 and CDR2 (germline): MNHEY, SVGAGI. The CDR3 covers 13 residues. CDR3 protein: CASSYGGSDTQYF. CDR3 bases: TGTGCCAGCAGTTACGGGGGGTCAGATACGCAGTATTTT.

The rearrangement joins TRBV2 to TRBJ1-3; no definite D call. The CDR3 is 15 amino acids. Germline CDR1 SNHLY, CDR2 FYNNEI. V lost 6 bases and J 1 base, leaving 13 bases between the germline ends. The DNA for the CDR3 is TGTGCCAGCAGACGAGGGATCGGATCTGGAAACACCATATATTTT. It codes for CASRRGIGSGNTIYF.

The count of this clone is one. The chain is built from TRBV2 and TRBJ2-5; 8 bases align to TRBD1. Germline CDR1 is SNHLY and CDR2 is FYNNEI. The CDR3 loop spans 15 amino acids. V dropped 2 bases and J dropped 4; count of bases not matched to a gene: 6. The CDR3 region is CASSERQGRGETQYF. DNA of the CDR3: TGTGCCAGCAGTGAACGACAGGGGCGGGGAGAGACCCAGTACTTC. The whole variable domain, remainder taken from reference TRBV2 and TRBJ2-5, is EPEVTQTPSHQVTQMGQEVILRCVPISNHLYFYWYRQILGQKVEFLVSFYNNEISEKSEIFDDQFSVERPDGSNFTLKIRSTKLEDSAMYFCASSERQGRGETQYFGPGTRLLVL.

The genes are TRBV6-1 and TRBJ2-5; a weak D match, TRBD1 (6 bases). The CDR3 totals 17 residues. Germline V CDR1 and CDR2: MNHNS, SASEGT. V lost 2 bases and J lost 4, with 20 bases in between. The CDR3 is CASSELVTQGVGETQYF. The CDR3 bases are TGTGCCAGCAGTGAATTAGTCACACAGGGTGTGGGAGAGACCCAGTACTTC.

The chain uses TRBV2 and TRBJ1-1; TRBD1 is a possible D gene (5 bases). This CDR3 contains 16 residues. Germline lookup yields CDR1 SNHLY and CDR2 FYNNEI. V was trimmed by 2 bases and J by 0 bases, leaving 13 bases between them. Here the CDR3 DNA reads TGTGCCAGCAGTGAATATCGGGGGACCATGAACACTGAAGCTTTCTTT. Translated, it gives CASSEYRGTMNTEAFF.

V is TRBV5-1 and J is TRBJ2-7, with 7 nucleotides matching TRBD1. This CDR3 is built from 18 residues. Unmatched junction bases numbered 23, after V lost 4 bases and J lost 7 bases. Germline lookup yields CDR1 SGHRS and CDR2 YFSETQ. The CDR3 sequence is CASSPGTDPYSQLLEQYF. The CDR3 DNA is TGCGCCAGCAGCCCGGGGACAGACCCATACTCCCAGCTCCTAGAGCAGTACTTC. Variable domain in full (rest from reference TRBV5-1 and TRBJ2-7): KAGVTQTPRYLIKTRGQQVTLSCSPISGHRSVSWYQQTPGQGLQFLFEYFSETQRNKGNFPGRFSGRQFSNSRSEMNVSTLELGDSALYLCASSPGTDPYSQLLEQYFGPGTRLTVT.

The chain recombines TRBV21-1 with TRBJ1-4. TRBV21-1 is an annotated pseudogene. CDR3 length equals 14 residues. CDR3 region: CASSRGGANEKLFF. For the CDR3, the DNA is TGTGCCAGCAGCCGCGGGGGCGCTAATGAAAAACTGTTTTTT.

The chain links TRBV27 to TRBJ2-7; TRBD1 aligns across 9 bases. Looked up from germline, CDR1 is MNHEY and CDR2 is SMNVEV (reference sequence). Losses at the gene ends were 6 bases for V and 4 bases for J; bases not matched to a gene: 10. The CDR3 totals 15 residues. In nucleotides, the CDR3 is TGTGCCAGCAGCCCAGGGACAGGGACGGTTTACGAGCAGTACTTC. It encodes CASSPGTGTVYEQYF.

About this clone itself: Within the sample, other DNA sequences also encode this same CDR3. The CDR3 spells CASSYQGNYGYTF. The CDR3, as DNA: TGTGCCAGCAGTTACCAGGGAAACTATGGCTACACCTTC. V and J are TRBV6-5 and TRBJ1-2, with D possibly matching TRBD1 (5 bases). CDR3 length: 13 residues. Germline V gives CDR1 MNHEY, CDR2 SVGAGI. The V and J ends lost 2 bases and 2 bases respectively, with 6 bases between them.

The chain carries TRBV5-1 and TRBJ2-3, with 8 bases identical to TRBD2. J lost 4 bases, V lost 0 bases, and 10 bases had no gene match. The CDR3 is made up of 17 amino acids. The germline CDR1 and CDR2 sequences are SGHRS and YFSETQ. This chain's CDR3 is CASSLASAGAGADTQYF. As DNA, the CDR3 is TGCGCCAGCAGCTTGGCCTCAGCGGGAGCGGGCGCAGATACGCAGTATTTT.

CDR3 DNA sequence: TGCAGCGTTGCCGCAGGACTAGCGGGAGAGGGCGAGCAGTACTTC. Translation gives CSVAAGLAGEGEQYF. The chain uses TRBV29-1 and TRBJ2-7; 13 bases line up with TRBD2. V lost 4 bases to trimming and J lost 6 bases; unmatched junction nucleotides: 9. CDR3 length: 15 amino acids. Germline lookup yields CDR1 SQVTM and CDR2 ANQGSEA.

This sequence joins TRBV30 and TRBJ2-3; 11 bases fit TRBD2. This CDR3 has 19 amino acids. Per the germline V gene, CDR1 is GTSNPN and CDR2 is SVGIG (reference sequence). Trimming took 0 bases from V and 2 from J; bases not matched to a gene: 13. The DNA for the CDR3 is TGTGCCTGGAGTGTACTATTAGTACTAGCGGGGGACTTCACAGATACGCAGTATTTT. Amino acids: CAWSVLLVLAGDFTDTQYF.

CDR3 loop: CASSPYLPDTQYF. The CDR3 coding sequence is TGCGCCAGCAGCCCCTATCTACCAGATACGCAGTATTTT. The chain combines TRBV5-1 with TRBJ2-3; D is uncertain. The ends were cut back, 4 bases at V and 4 bases at J, with 10 bases in the middle. The CDR3 length is 13 residues. Germline V gene sequence: CDR1 SGHRS, CDR2 YFSETQ.

The rearrangement uses TRBV4-1 and TRBJ2-2; 13 bases line up with TRBD2. V lost 2 bases to trimming and J lost 4 bases; unmatched junction nucleotides: 10. There are 19 residues in the CDR3. Germline V gene sequence: CDR1 MGHRA, CDR2 YSYEKL. CDR3 region: CASSQSALAGGGFTGELFF. In nucleotides, the CDR3 is TGCGCCAGCAGCCAAAGTGCACTAGCGGGAGGGGGATTCACCGGGGAGCTGTTTTTT.

The rearrangement uses TRBV15 and TRBJ1-5; D is uncertain. Germline loops: CDR1 LNHNV, CDR2 YYDKDF (reference sequence). The ends were cut back, 6 bases at V and 3 bases at J, with 9 bases in the middle. This CDR3 contains 13 residues. The chain's CDR3 is CATRSAVNQPQHF. The CDR3 nucleotides are TGTGCCACCAGATCTGCAGTCAATCAGCCCCAGCATTTT.